The 3 T cell receptor beta chains below come from one sample, sequenced in a study of cytomegalovirus exposure and HLA in healthy donors. A multiplex PCR was run with 60 Vbeta primers and 13 Jbeta primers. Data came from immunoSEQ multiplex PCR; TCRdb stores just in-frame clones and leaves some out. The repertoire consists of approximately 120,000 clones, with around 72% occurring once and the leading ten covering around 8.5%. The material sequenced was PBMCs. These receptors all come from a woman aged 45 to 65 in good health and CMV-seropositive.

The chain has TRBV6-5 and TRBJ1-1; TRBD1 agrees at 7 bases. With 4 bases clipped from V and 5 bases from J, the junction kept 7 bases outside the gene matches. Germline CDR1 and CDR2: MNHEY and SVGAGI. There are 14 residues in the CDR3. The CDR3 spells CASSFQQGRTEAFF. Here the CDR3 DNA reads TGTGCCAGCAGTTTCCAACAGGGGAGGACTGAAGCTTTCTTT.

V gene TRBV5-1 combines with J gene TRBJ2-3, with TRBD2 identical over 8 bases. With 4 bases clipped from V and 2 bases from J, the junction kept 9 bases outside the gene matches. From germline, CDR1 is SGHRS and CDR2 YFSETQ. The CDR3 consists of 16 residues. The CDR3 DNA is TGCGCCAGCAGCCGCGTCGTTAGCGGGGTCACAGATACGCAGTATTTT. As protein: CASSRVVSGVTDTQYF. Based on the CDR3 plus reference TRBV5-1 and TRBJ2-3, the full variable domain is KAGVTQTPRYLIKTRGQQVTLSCSPISGHRSVSWYQQTPGQGLQFLFEYFSETQRNKGNFPGRFSGRQFSNSRSEMNVSTLELGDSALYLCASSRVVSGVTDTQYFGPGTRLTVL.

As for this clone: Compared with germline, one end of the junction differs, possibly owing to a read error. The chain links TRBV18 to TRBJ1-1; 8 nucleotides line up with TRBD1. The CDR3 sequence is 15 residues long. CDR1 KGHSH and CDR2 LQKENI come from the germline V gene. The CDR3 nucleotides are TGTGCCAGCTCACCTCAGACAGGGGAGAACACTGAAACTTTCTTT. It encodes CASSPQTGENTETFF.